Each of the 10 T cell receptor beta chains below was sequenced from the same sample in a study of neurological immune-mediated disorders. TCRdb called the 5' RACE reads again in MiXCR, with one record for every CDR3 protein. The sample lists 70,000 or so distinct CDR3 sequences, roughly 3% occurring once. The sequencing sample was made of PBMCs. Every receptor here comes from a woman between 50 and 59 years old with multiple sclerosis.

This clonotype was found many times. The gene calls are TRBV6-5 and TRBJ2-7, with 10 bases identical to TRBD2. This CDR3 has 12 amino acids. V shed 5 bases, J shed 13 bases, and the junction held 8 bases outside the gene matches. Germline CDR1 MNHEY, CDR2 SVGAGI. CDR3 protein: CASSDTSGIHYF. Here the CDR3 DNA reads TGTGCCAGCAGTGACACTAGCGGGATACATTACTTC.

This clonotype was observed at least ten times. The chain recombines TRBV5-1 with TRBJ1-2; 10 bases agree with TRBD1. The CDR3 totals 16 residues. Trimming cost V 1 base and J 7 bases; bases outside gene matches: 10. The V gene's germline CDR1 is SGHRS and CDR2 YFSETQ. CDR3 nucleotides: TGCGCCAGCAGCTTGACCCGGTGGACAGGGGGTACTGGCTACACCTTC. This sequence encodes CASSLTRWTGGTGYTF. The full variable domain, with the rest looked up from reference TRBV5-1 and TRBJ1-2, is KAGVTQTPRYLIKTRGQQVTLSCSPISGHRSVSWYQQTPGQGLQFLFEYFSETQRNKGNFPGRFSGRQFSNSRSEMNVSTLELGDSALYLCASSLTRWTGGTGYTFGSGTRLTVV.

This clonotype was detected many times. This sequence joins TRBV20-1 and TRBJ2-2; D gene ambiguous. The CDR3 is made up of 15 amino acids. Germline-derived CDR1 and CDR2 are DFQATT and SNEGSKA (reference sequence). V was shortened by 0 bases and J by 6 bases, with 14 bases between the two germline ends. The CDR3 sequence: CSARDRRIGAGELFF. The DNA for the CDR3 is TGCAGTGCTAGAGATCGACGGATAGGAGCCGGGGAGCTGTTTTTT.

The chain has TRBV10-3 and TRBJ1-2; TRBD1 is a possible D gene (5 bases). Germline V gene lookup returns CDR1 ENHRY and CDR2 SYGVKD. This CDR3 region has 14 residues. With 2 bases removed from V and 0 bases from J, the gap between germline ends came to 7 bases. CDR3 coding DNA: TGTGCCATCAGTGAGCAGGGAACTAACTATGGCTACACCTTC. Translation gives CAISEQGTNYGYTF.

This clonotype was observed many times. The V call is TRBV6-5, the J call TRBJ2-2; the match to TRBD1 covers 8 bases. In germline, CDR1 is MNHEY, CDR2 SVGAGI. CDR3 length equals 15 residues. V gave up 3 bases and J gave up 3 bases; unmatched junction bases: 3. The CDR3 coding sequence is TGTGCCAGCAGTTATGGACAGGGTGACACCGGGGAGCTGTTTTTT. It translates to CASSYGQGDTGELFF.

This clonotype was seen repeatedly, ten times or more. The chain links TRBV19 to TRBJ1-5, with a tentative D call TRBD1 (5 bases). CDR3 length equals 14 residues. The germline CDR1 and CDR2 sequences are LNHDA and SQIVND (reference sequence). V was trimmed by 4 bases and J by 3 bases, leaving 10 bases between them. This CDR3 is CASSRGLNNQPQHF. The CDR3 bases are TGTGCCAGTAGTAGGGGACTGAACAATCAGCCCCAGCATTTT.

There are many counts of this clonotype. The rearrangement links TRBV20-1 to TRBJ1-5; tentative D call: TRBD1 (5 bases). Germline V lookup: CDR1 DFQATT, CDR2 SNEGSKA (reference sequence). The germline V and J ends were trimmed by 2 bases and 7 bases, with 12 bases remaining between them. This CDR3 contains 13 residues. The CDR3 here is CSARMRQGQPQHF. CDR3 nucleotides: TGCAGTGCTAGAATGAGGCAGGGACAGCCCCAGCATTTT.

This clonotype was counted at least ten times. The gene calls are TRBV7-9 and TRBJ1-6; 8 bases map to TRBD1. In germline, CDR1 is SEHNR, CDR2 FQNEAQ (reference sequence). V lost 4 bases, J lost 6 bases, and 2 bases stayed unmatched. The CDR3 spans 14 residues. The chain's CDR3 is CASSSQGANSPLHF. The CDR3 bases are TGTGCCAGCAGCTCCCAGGGGGCTAATTCACCCCTCCACTTT.

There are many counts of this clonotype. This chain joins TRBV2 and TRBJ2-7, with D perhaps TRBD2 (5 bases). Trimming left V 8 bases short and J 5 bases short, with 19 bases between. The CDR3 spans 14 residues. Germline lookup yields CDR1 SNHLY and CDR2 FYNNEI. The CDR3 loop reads CASRTRSRVHEQYF. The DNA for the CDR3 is TGTGCCAGCCGGACTCGGAGTAGGGTCCACGAGCAGTACTTC. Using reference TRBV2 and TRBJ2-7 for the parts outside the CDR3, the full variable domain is EPEVTQTPSHQVTQMGQEVILRCVPISNHLYFYWYRQILGQKVEFLVSFYNNEISEKSEIFDDQFSVERPDGSNFTLKIRSTKLEDSAMYFCASRTRSRVHEQYFGPGTRLTVT.

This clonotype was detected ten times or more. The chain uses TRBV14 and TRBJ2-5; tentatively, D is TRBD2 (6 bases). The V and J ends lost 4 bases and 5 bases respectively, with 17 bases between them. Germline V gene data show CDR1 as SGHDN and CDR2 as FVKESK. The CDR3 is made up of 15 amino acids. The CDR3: CASSRITGLAETQYF. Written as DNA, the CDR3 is TGTGCCAGCAGCCGGATAACGGGGCTAGCGGAGACCCAGTACTTC.